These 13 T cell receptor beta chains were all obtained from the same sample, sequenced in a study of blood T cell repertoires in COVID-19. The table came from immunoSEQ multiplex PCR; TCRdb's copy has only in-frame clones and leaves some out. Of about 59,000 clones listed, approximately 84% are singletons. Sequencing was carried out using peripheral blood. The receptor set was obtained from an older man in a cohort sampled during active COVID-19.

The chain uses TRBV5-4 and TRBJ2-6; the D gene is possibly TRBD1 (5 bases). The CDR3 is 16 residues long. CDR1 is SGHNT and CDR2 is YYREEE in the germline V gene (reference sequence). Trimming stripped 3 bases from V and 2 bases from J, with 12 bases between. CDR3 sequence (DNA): TGTGCCAGCAGCTCAGGGCAAACTGCTGGGGCCAACGTCCTGACTTTC. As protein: CASSSGQTAGANVLTF.

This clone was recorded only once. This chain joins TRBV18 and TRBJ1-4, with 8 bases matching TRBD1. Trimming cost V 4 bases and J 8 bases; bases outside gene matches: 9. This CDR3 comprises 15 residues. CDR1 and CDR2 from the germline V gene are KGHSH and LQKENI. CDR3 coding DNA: TGTGCCAGCTCACGCGTGACAGGGGAAGGCGAAAAACTGTTTTTT. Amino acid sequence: CASSRVTGEGEKLFF.

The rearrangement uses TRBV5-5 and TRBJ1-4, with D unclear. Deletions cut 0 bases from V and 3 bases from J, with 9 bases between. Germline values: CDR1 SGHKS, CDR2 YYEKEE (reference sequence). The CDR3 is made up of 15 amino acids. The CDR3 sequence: CASSLGGLANEKLFF. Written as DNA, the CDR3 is TGTGCCAGCAGCTTGGGAGGCTTAGCTAATGAAAAACTGTTTTTT.

CDR3 protein: CAIQGAATEAFF. The CDR3 nucleotides are TGTGCCATACAGGGGGCGGCCACTGAAGCTTTCTTT. The rearrangement links TRBV19 to TRBJ1-1, with TRBD1 matching 9 bases. The ends lost 10 bases at V and 4 bases at J; junction bases unmatched: 4. CDR3 length: 12 residues. Germline V gene lookup returns CDR1 LNHDA and CDR2 SQIVND (reference sequence).

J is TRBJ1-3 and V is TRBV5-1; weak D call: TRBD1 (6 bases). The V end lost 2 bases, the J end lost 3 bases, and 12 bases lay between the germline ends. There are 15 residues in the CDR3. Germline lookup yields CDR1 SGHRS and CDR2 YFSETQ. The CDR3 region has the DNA TGCGCCAGCAGCTTACAGGGAACTGGTGGAAACACCATATATTTT. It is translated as CASSLQGTGGNTIYF.

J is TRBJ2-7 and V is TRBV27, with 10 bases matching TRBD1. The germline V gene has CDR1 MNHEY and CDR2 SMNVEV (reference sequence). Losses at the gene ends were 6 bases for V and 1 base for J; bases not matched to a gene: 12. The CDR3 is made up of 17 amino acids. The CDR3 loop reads CASRRQGASGVSYEQYF. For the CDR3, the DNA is TGTGCCAGCAGGAGACAGGGGGCAAGCGGGGTTTCCTACGAGCAGTACTTC.

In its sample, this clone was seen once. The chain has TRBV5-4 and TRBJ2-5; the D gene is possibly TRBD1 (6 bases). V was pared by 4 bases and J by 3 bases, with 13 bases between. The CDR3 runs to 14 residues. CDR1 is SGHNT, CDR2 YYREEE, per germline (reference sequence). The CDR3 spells CASSTGTLEETQYF. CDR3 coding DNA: TGTGCCAGCAGCACCGGGACACTTGAAGAGACCCAGTACTTC.

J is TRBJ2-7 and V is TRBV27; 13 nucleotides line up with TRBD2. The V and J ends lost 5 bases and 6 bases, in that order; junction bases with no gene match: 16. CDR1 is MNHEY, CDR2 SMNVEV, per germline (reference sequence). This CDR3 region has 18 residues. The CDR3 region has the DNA TGTGCCAGCAGTAGAAGACTAGCGGGGGGACCAAGCCCCTCCGAGCAGTACTTC. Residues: CASSRRLAGGPSPSEQYF.

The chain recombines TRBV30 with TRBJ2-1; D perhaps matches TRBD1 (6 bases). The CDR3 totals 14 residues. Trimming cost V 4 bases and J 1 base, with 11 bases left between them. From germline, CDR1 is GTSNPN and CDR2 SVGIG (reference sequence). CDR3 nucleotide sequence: TGTGCCTGGAATCCCGACAGGTCCTACAATGAGCAGTTCTTC. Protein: CAWNPDRSYNEQFF.

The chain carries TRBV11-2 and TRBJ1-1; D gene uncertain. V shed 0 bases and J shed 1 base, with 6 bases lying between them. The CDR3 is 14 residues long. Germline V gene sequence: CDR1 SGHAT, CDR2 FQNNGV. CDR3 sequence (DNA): TGTGCCAGCAGCTTAGACATCGGGAACACTGAAGCTTTCTTT. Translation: CASSLDIGNTEAFF.

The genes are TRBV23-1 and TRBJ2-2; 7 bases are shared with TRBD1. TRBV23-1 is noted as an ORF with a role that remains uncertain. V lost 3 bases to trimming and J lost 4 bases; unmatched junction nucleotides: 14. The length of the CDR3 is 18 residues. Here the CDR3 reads CASSHPTGQERSTGELFF. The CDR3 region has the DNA TGCGCCAGCAGTCACCCGACAGGGCAGGAAAGGTCCACCGGGGAGCTGTTTTTT.

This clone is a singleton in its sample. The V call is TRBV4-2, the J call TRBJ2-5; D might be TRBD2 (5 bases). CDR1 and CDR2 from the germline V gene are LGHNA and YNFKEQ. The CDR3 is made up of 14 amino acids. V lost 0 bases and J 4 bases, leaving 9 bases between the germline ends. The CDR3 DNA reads TGTGCCAGCAGCCAAGATACGGCGGGAGAGACCCAGTACTTC. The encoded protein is CASSQDTAGETQYF.

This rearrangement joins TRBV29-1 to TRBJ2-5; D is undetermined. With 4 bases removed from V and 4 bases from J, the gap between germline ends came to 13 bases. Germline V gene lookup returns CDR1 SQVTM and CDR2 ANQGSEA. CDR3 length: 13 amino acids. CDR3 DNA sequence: TGCAGCGTTGTGCCCCGGAGTTTAGAGACCCAGTACTTC. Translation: CSVVPRSLETQYF.